Presented here are 17 T cell receptor beta chains from one specimen sequenced in a study of blood T cell repertoires in COVID-19. Profiled with immunoSEQ multiplex PCR; TCRdb holds only in-frame clones, not every one. The sample records fewer than 600,000 clones, approximately 87% being singletons. Material for sequencing was PBMCs or T cells enriched from blood (not recorded which). These receptors originate from a woman in her thirties or forties who had recovered from COVID-19.

This rearrangement joins TRBV4-2 to TRBJ2-7; TRBD2 matches 9 bases. The CDR3 loop spans 18 amino acids. CDR1 and CDR2 from the germline V gene are LGHNA and YNFKEQ. V gave up 0 bases and J gave up 3 bases; unmatched junction bases: 12. The CDR3 coding sequence is TGTGCCAGCAGCCAAGAAGCTAGGGCGGGAGGGCTCTTCTACGAGCAGTACTTC. Translation gives CASSQEARAGGLFYEQYF.

The chain uses TRBV9 and TRBJ1-1; the match to TRBD1 covers 11 bases. Trimming at V came to 0 bases and at J to 4 bases, leaving 2 bases not matched to a gene. Germline V CDR1 and CDR2: SGDLS, YYNGEE. The CDR3 spans 15 residues. In DNA, the CDR3 is TGTGCCAGCAGCGTAGTTGGGACAGGGGGCACTGAAGCTTTCTTT. This gives the protein CASSVVGTGGTEAFF.

The rearrangement joins TRBV3-1 (or the pseudogene TRBV3-2) to TRBJ2-3, with 7 bases identical to TRBD1. CDR3 length: 15 residues. V lost 4 bases, J lost 4 bases, and 8 bases stayed unmatched. The germline V gene has CDR1 LGHDT and CDR2 YNNKEL (reference sequence). As DNA, the CDR3 is TGTGCCAGCAGCCTTCGCCGGGACAGAGCAGATACGCAGTATTTT. Protein product: CASSLRRDRADTQYF.

J is TRBJ2-3 and V is TRBV5-8, with 10 bases fitting TRBD1. The germline V gene has CDR1 SGHTS and CDR2 YDEGEE. The CDR3 sequence is 15 residues long. The V segment lost 3 bases and the J segment 3 bases; nucleotides outside the gene matches: 4. Here the CDR3 reads CASSSRDRGTDTQYF. In DNA, the CDR3 is TGTGCCAGCAGCTCCCGGGACAGGGGTACAGATACGCAGTATTTT.

This chain uses TRBV7-2 with TRBJ2-5; D gene ambiguous. The V end lost 4 bases, the J end lost 5 bases, and 11 bases lay between the germline ends. Per germline, CDR1 SGHTA and CDR2 FQGNSA. This CDR3 region has 13 residues. This CDR3 is CASSSPNEETQYF. The CDR3 DNA sequence: TGTGCCAGCAGCTCGCCCAATGAGGAGACCCAGTACTTC.

V usage is TRBV11-3 and J usage is TRBJ2-1; 9 nucleotides align to TRBD2. Germline V gene data show CDR1 as SGHNT and CDR2 as YENEEA. The CDR3 covers 18 residues. J lost 7 bases, V lost 1 base, and 14 bases had no gene match. CDR3 in DNA: TGTGCCAGCAGCTTAGGCTCCCCGGGGGCGGGAGGGCGAAATGAGCAGTTCTTC. Protein sequence: CASSLGSPGAGGRNEQFF. Together with reference TRBV11-3 and TRBJ2-1, the CDR3 gives the full variable domain: EAGVVQSPRYKIIEKKQPVAFWCNPISGHNTLYWYLQNLGQGPELLIRYENEEAVDDSQLPKDRFSAERLKGVDSTLKIQPAELGDSAVYLCASSLGSPGAGGRNEQFFGPGTRLTVL.

The chain employs TRBV9 and TRBJ2-1; 9 bases are shared with TRBD2. The CDR3 covers 18 residues. CDR1 and CDR2 from the germline V gene are SGDLS and YYNGEE. Unmatched junction bases numbered 19, after V lost 5 bases and J lost 7 bases. The CDR3 DNA reads TGTGCCAGCAGTGGGGCTGGCGGGAGGGCCTCCCGCATGAATGAGCAGTTCTTC. Its protein product is CASSGAGGRASRMNEQFF.

The chain combines TRBV27 with TRBJ1-4; D is ambiguous. V gave up 7 bases and J gave up 8 bases, with 20 bases separating them. Looked up from germline, CDR1 is MNHEY and CDR2 is SMNVEV (reference sequence). The CDR3 is made up of 15 amino acids. The DNA for the CDR3 is TGTGCCAGCACTCGATCGTATGGGCCGGGAGAAAAACTGTTTTTT. Translation gives CASTRSYGPGEKLFF.

The chain combines TRBV19 with TRBJ1-5; 7 bases map to TRBD1. CDR3 length: 14 residues. CDR1 is LNHDA and CDR2 is SQIVND in the germline V gene (reference sequence). V was clipped by 5 bases and J by 7 bases; unmatched bases: 8. The CDR3 here is CASSSRQGLQPQHF. CDR3 DNA sequence: TGTGCCAGTAGTTCCCGACAGGGTCTCCAGCCCCAGCATTTT.

V gene TRBV7-2 combines with J gene TRBJ1-5; 11 nucleotides agree with TRBD1. The germline V gene encodes CDR1 SGHTA and CDR2 FQGNSA. The V segment lost 4 bases and the J segment 7 bases; nucleotides outside the gene matches: 12. This CDR3 is 17 amino acids long. The CDR3 is CASSSYGQGALVQPQHF. CDR3 DNA: TGTGCCAGCAGCTCCTACGGACAGGGGGCTTTGGTACAGCCCCAGCATTTT.

The chain is built from TRBV3-1 (or the pseudogene TRBV3-2) and TRBJ1-2, with 8 bases that match TRBD1. Looked up from germline, CDR1 is LGHDT and CDR2 is YNNKEL (reference sequence). V lost 6 bases, J lost 3 bases, and 6 bases stayed unmatched. The CDR3 runs to 14 residues. This CDR3 is CASRGAGGDYGYTF. CDR3 nucleotides: TGTGCCAGCAGAGGGGCAGGGGGCGACTATGGCTACACCTTC.

This chain connects TRBV9 to TRBJ1-1; the match to TRBD1 covers 7 bases. With V trimmed by 2 bases and J by 4 bases, 14 bases remained unmatched. The CDR3 is made up of 17 amino acids. Per the germline V gene, CDR1 is SGDLS and CDR2 is YYNGEE. In DNA, the CDR3 is TGTGCCAGCAGCGTTTTCCCAGACAGGGTGCGCGCCACTGAAGCTTTCTTT. It translates to CASSVFPDRVRATEAFF.

The genes are TRBV4-1 and TRBJ2-3; 8 nucleotides agree with TRBD2. CDR3 length equals 17 residues. CDR1 MGHRA and CDR2 YSYEKL come from the germline V gene. J was trimmed by 7 bases and V by 0 bases; bases with no gene match: 12. CDR3 residues: CASSQDLAREGEHTQYF. The CDR3 DNA follows: TGCGCCAGCAGCCAAGATTTAGCCCGGGAGGGGGAACATACGCAGTATTTT.

The chain links TRBV10-3 to TRBJ1-1; 11 positions match TRBD1. This CDR3 comprises 15 residues. Germline CDR1 ENHRY, CDR2 SYGVKD. J lost 8 bases, V lost 4 bases, and 9 bases had no gene match. This CDR3 reads CAISVSSRTGGEAFF. DNA for the CDR3: TGTGCCATCAGTGTCAGTTCTCGGACAGGGGGCGAAGCTTTCTTT.

J is TRBJ2-7 and V is TRBV6-2 or TRBV6-3, with 8 bases that match TRBD2. The V gene end was trimmed by 2 bases and the J gene end by 5 bases; junction bases not matched to a gene: 5. The germline CDR1 and CDR2 sequences are MNHEY and SVGEGT. The CDR3 length is 14 residues. The CDR3 here is CASSYGAGGDEQYF. Here the CDR3 DNA reads TGTGCCAGCAGTTACGGTGCGGGAGGTGACGAGCAGTACTTC.

V is TRBV29-1 and J is TRBJ2-7, with D uncertain. V lost 4 bases and J 0 bases, leaving 10 bases between the germline ends. Germline V gene sequence: CDR1 SQVTM, CDR2 ANQGSEA. CDR3 length: 13 amino acids. The CDR3 sequence is CSVGDRSSYEQYF. The CDR3 DNA follows: TGCAGCGTTGGTGATAGGAGCTCCTACGAGCAGTACTTC.

The V gene is TRBV10-1, the J gene TRBJ1-1; possibly TRBD1 for D (6 bases). V lost 4 bases and J 1 base, leaving 13 bases between the germline ends. The germline V gene has CDR1 WNHNN and CDR2 SYGVQD (reference sequence). The CDR3 covers 15 residues. DNA for the CDR3: TGCGCCAGCAGTGGCGGAGGGGGGGCGAACACTGAAGCTTTCTTT. It codes for CASSGGGGANTEAFF.